This TCR beta chain came from a study of beta chain features in type 1 diabetes. Study details: Healthy donors and patients showed comparable age, gender and cell yields. Study-level findings and limits: The study found moderately but significantly shorter TCRB CDR3s in all four CD4+ subsets of Type 1 diabetes patients. Insertions at VDJ junctions were less frequent in type 1 diabetes patients. These patients also deleted more nucleotides at the same junctions.

The whole isolated RNA underwent reverse transcription, so sequencing captured expressed TCRB transcripts. The repertoire was sequenced with immunoSEQ multiplex PCR; TCRdb's copy has only in-frame clones and lacks some. The table records 810,000 or so clones, 17% of them present only once. CDR1 is SGDLS, CDR2 YYNGEE, per germline. V lost 3 bases, J lost 3 bases, and 9 bases lay in between. The CDR3 covers 14 residues. Details on this clone: Its target is unknown.

The genes are TRBV9 and TRBJ1-4; perhaps TRBD1 as D (5 bases). Source material: naive CD4+ T cells from blood. This receptor was identified in a woman younger than 35 in good health. CDR3 loop: CASSAPGPNEKLFF. CDR3 DNA sequence: TGTGCCAGCAGCGCCCCGGGGCCTAATGAAAAACTGTTTTTT. The whole variable domain, filled in from reference TRBV9 and TRBJ1-4, reads DSGVTQTPKHLITATGQRVTLRCSPRSGDLSVYWYQQSLDQGLQFLIQYYNGEERAKGNILERFSAQQFPDLHSELNLSSLELGDSALYFCASSAPGPNEKLFFGSGTQLSVL.